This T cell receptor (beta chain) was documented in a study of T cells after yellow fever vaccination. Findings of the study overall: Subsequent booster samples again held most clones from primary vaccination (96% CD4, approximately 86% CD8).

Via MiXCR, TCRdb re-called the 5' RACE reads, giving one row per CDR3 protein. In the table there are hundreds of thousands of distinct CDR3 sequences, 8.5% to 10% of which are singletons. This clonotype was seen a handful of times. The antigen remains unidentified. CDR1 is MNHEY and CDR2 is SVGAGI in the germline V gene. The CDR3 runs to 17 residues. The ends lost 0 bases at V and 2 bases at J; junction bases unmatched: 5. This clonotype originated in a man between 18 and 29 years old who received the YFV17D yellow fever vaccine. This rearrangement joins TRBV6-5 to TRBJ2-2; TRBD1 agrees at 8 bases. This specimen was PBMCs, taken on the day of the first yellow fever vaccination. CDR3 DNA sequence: TGTGCCAGCAGTTACTCCAATGGACAGGGAAACACCGGGGAGCTGTTTTTT. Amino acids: CASSYSNGQGNTGELFF.